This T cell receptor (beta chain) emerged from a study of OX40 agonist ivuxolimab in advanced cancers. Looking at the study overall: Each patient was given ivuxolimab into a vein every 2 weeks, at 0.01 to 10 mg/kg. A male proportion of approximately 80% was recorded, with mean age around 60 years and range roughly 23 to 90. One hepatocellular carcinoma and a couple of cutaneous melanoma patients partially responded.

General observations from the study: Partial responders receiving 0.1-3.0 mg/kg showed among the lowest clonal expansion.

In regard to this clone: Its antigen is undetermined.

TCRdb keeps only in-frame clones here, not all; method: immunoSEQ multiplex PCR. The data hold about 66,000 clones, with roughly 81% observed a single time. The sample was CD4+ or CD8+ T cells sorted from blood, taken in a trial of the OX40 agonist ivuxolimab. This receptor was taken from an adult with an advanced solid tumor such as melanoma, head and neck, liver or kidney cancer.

In DNA, the CDR3 is TGTGCCAGTAGTATAGGACTAGCGGGAGGGCATGAGCAGTTCTTC. Its translation is CASSIGLAGGHEQFF. The chain links TRBV19 to TRBJ2-1; 14 nucleotides match TRBD2. Germline CDR1 and CDR2: LNHDA and SQIVND (reference sequence). The CDR3 extends over 15 amino acids. The trim removed 1 base at V and 8 bases at J, leaving 1 base unmatched.